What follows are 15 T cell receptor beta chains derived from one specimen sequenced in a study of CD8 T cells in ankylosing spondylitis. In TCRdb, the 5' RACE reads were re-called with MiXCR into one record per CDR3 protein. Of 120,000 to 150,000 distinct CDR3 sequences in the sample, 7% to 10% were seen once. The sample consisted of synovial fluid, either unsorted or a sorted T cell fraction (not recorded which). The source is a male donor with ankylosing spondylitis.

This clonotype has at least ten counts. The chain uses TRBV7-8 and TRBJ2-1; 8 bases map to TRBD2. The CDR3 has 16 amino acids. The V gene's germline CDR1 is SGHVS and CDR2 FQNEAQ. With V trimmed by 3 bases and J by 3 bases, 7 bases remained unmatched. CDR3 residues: CASSFLAGIFYNEQFF. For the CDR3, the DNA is TGTGCCAGCAGCTTTTTAGCGGGGATTTTCTACAATGAGCAGTTCTTC.

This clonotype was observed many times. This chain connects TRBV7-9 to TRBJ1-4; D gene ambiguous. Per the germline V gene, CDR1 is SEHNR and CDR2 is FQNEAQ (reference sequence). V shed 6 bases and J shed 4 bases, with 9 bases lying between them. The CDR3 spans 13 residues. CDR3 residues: CASRRSINEKLFF. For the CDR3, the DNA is TGTGCCAGCAGACGCAGTATTAATGAAAAACTGTTTTTT.

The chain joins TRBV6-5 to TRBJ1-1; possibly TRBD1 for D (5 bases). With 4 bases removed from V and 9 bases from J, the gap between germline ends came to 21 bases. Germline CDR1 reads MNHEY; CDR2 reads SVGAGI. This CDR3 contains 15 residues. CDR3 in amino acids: CASSWGTGTLTQAFF. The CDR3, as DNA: TGTGCCAGCAGTTGGGGAACCGGGACTCTCACCCAAGCTTTCTTT.

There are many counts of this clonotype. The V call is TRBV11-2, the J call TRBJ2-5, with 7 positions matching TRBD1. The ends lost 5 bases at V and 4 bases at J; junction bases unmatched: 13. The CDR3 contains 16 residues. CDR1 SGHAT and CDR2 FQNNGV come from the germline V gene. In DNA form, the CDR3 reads TGTGCCAGCAGCCCAAGGACAGGTAGAACGTCAGAGACCCAGTACTTC. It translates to CASSPRTGRTSETQYF.

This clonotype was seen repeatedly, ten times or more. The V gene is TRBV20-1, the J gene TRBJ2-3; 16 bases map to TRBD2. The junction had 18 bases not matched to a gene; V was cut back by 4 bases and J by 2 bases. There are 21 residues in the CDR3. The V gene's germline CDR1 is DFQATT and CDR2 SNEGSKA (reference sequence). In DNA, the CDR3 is TGCAGTGCTACGGGACTAGCGGGAGGGCCCTCCTCGGGACCTTACACAGATACGCAGTATTTT. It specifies CSATGLAGGPSSGPYTDTQYF.

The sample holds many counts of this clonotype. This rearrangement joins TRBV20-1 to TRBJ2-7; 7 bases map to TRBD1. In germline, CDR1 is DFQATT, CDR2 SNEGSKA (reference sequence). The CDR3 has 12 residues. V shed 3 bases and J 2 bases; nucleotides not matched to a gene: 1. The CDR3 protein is CSASQGAYEQYF. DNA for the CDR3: TGCAGTGCTAGCCAGGGGGCCTACGAGCAGTACTTC.

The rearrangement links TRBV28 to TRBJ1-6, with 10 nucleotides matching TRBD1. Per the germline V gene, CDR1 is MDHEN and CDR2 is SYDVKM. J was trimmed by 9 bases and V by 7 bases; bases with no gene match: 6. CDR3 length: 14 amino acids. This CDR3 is CASNRQGARSPLHF. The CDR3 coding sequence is TGTGCCAGCAACCGACAGGGGGCACGTTCACCCCTCCACTTT.

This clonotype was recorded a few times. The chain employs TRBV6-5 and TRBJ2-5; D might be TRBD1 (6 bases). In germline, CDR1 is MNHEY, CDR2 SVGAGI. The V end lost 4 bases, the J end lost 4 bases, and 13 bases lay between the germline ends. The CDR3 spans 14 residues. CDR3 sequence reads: CASSWTVSLETQYF. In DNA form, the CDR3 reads TGTGCCAGCAGTTGGACAGTGAGCTTAGAGACCCAGTACTTC.

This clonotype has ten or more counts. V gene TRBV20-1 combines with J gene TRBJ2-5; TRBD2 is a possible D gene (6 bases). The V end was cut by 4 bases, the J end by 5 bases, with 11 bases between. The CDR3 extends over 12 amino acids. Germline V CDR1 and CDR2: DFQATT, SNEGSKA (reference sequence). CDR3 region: CSAIPGGETQYF. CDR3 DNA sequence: TGCAGTGCTATACCAGGAGGGGAGACCCAGTACTTC.

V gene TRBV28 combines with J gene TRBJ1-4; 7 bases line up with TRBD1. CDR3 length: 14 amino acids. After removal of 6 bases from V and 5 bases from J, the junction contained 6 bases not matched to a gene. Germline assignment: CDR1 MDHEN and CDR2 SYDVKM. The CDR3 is CASRLDRVNEKLFF. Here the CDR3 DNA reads TGTGCCAGCAGGTTAGACAGGGTGAATGAAAAACTGTTTTTT.

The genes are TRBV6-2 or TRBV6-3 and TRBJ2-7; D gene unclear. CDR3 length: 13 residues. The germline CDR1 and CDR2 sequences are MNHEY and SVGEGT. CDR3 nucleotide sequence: TGTGTGAGTGAGACAAAGGCCCCCTACGAGCAGTACTTC. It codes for CVSETKAPYEQYF.

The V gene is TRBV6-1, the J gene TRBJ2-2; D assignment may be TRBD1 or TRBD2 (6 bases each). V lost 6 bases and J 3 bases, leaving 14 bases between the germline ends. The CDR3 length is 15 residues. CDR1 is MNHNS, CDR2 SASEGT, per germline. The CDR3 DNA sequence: TGTGCCAGCAGACCCCTTGGGGGGCACACCGGGGAGCTGTTTTTT. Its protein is CASRPLGGHTGELFF.

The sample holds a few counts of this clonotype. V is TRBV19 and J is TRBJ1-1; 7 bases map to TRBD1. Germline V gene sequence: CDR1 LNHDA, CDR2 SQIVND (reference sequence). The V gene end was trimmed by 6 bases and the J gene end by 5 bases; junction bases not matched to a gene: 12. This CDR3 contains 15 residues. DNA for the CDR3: TGTGCCAGTAGAAGGAGGGGGCAGTCGGGAACTGAAGCTTTCTTT. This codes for CASRRRGQSGTEAFF.

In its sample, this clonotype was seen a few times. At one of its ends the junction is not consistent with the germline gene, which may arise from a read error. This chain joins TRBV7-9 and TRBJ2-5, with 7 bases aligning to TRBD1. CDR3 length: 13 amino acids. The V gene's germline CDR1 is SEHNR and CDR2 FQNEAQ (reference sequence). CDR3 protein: CASSLAGADRSPF. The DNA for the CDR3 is TGTGCCAGCAGCTTAGCGGGAGCGGACAGGAGCCCCTTC.

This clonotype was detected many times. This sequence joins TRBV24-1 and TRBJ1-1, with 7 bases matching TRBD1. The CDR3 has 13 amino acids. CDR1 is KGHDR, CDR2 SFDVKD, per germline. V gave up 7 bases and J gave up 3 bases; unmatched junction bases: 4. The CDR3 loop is CATSRTGDTEAFF. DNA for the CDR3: TGTGCCACCAGCCGGACAGGCGACACTGAAGCTTTCTTT.